One sample yielded the 30 T cell receptor beta chains listed below, sequenced in a study of cytomegalovirus exposure and HLA in healthy donors. This PCR relied on a set of 60 Vbeta primers and 13 Jbeta primers. Repertoires were generated with immunoSEQ multiplex PCR, while TCRdb's copy carries only in-frame clones and drops some. Of 150,000 or so clones listed, over 70% are singletons. The specimen was PBMCs. The receptors derive from a woman aged 40-49 years in good health and CMV-seronegative.

J is TRBJ1-5 and V is TRBV27; D unresolved. V lost 6 bases to trimming and J lost 4 bases, with 10 bases between them. The CDR3 totals 13 residues. Looked up from germline, CDR1 is MNHEY and CDR2 is SMNVEV (reference sequence). In DNA form, the CDR3 reads TGTGCCAGCAGACCAACTTGGAATCAGCCCCAGCATTTT. As protein: CASRPTWNQPQHF.

This clone was seen a single time. The rearrangement links TRBV6-4 to TRBJ2-3; 11 bases align to TRBD2. The junction had 1 base not matched to a gene; V was cut back by 3 bases and J by 2 bases. This CDR3 contains 15 residues. Germline CDR1 MRHNA, CDR2 SNTAGT. The CDR3 region is CASSDSGGATDTQYF. As DNA, the CDR3 is TGTGCCAGCAGTGATAGCGGGGGGGCCACAGATACGCAGTATTTT.

V is TRBV7-2 and J is TRBJ2-5; the match to TRBD2 covers 7 bases. TRBJ2-7 matches the DNA end more closely, so the J call is doubtful. Per the germline V gene, CDR1 is SGHTA and CDR2 is FQGNSA. The CDR3 loop spans 14 amino acids. In DNA, the CDR3 is TGTGCCAGCAACCGGGAGGTAGGGCCCTACGAGCAGTACTTC. The encoded protein is CASNREVGPYEQYF.

V usage is TRBV28 and J usage is TRBJ2-1; perhaps TRBD1 as D (5 bases). V lost 6 bases, J lost 13 bases, and 16 bases lay in between. CDR1 MDHEN and CDR2 SYDVKM come from the germline V gene. The CDR3 loop spans 12 amino acids. DNA of the CDR3: TGTGCCAGCAGCCTGAGACAGAGAAGTCAGTTCTTC. This codes for CASSLRQRSQFF.

V usage is TRBV28 and J usage is TRBJ2-1; 9 nucleotides align to TRBD2. The CDR3 has 17 amino acids. CDR1 and CDR2 (germline): MDHEN, SYDVKM. V shed 6 bases, J shed 0 bases, and the junction held 9 bases outside the gene matches. The CDR3 nucleotides read TGTGCCAGCAGCACACCACATAGCGGGAGCTCCTACAATGAGCAGTTCTTC. This gives the protein CASSTPHSGSSYNEQFF.

This chain joins TRBV5-4 and TRBJ1-4; TRBD1 matches 12 bases. From germline, CDR1 is SGHNT and CDR2 YYREEE (reference sequence). The CDR3 loop spans 16 amino acids. With V trimmed by 4 bases and J by 8 bases, 9 bases remained unmatched. As DNA, the CDR3 is TGTGCCAGCAGCCTGTTGGGACAGGGGGCCCGGGAAAAACTGTTTTTT. Its translation is CASSLLGQGAREKLFF.

CDR3 coding DNA: TGTGCCAGTTCAGACAGGGGGTTGGATACGCAGTATTTT. This sequence encodes CASSDRGLDTQYF. V usage is TRBV19 and J usage is TRBJ2-3; 9 nucleotides match TRBD1. V was pared by 8 bases and J by 6 bases, with 6 bases of the junction left unmatched. CDR1 and CDR2 from the germline V gene are LNHDA and SQIVND (reference sequence). This CDR3 contains 13 residues.

The chain links TRBV10-3 to TRBJ1-2; possible D gene TRBD1, 6 bases. V lost 8 bases to trimming and J lost 2 bases, with 12 bases between them. The CDR3 has 13 residues. The germline CDR1 and CDR2 sequences are ENHRY and SYGVKD. The CDR3 region has the DNA TGTGCCATCTCCCCCACAGGGAACTATGGCTACACCTTC. Its translation: CAISPTGNYGYTF.

CDR3 amino acids: CASGTSGAPGETQYF. CDR3 coding DNA: TGTGCCAGTGGGACTAGCGGGGCCCCGGGGGAGACCCAGTACTTC. The chain has TRBV2 and TRBJ2-5; 13 bases agree with TRBD2. The V segment lost 9 bases and the J segment 5 bases; nucleotides outside the gene matches: 9. The CDR3 has 15 amino acids. Germline V gene data show CDR1 as SNHLY and CDR2 as FYNNEI. The variable domain in full, with the rest retrieved from reference TRBV2 and TRBJ2-5, is EPEVTQTPSHQVTQMGQEVILRCVPISNHLYFYWYRQILGQKVEFLVSFYNNEISEKSEIFDDQFSVERPDGSNFTLKIRSTKLEDSAMYFCASGTSGAPGETQYFGPGTRLLVL.

This clone was detected once. The chain couples TRBV6-1 to TRBJ1-5; unclear D gene. The CDR3 covers 13 residues. Trimming left V 5 bases short and J 1 base short, with 6 bases between. CDR1 MNHNS and CDR2 SASEGT come from the germline V gene. CDR3 loop: CASSRQSNQPQHF. The CDR3, as DNA: TGTGCCAGCAGTCGTCAGAGCAATCAGCCCCAGCATTTT.

The sample holds a few counts of this clone. Relative to the germline gene, one junction end is altered; a read error may explain this. The chain has TRBV7-9 and TRBJ1-6, with a weak D call TRBD1 (6 bases). In germline, CDR1 is SEHNR, CDR2 FQNEAQ (reference sequence). The CDR3 covers 15 residues. The CDR3 protein is CSSSALTGGNSPLHF. The CDR3 DNA is TGTTCCAGCAGCGCCCTGACAGGAGGTAATTCACCCCTCCACTTT.

This chain uses TRBV29-1 with TRBJ2-5, with 7 positions matching TRBD1. V shed 4 bases and J 3 bases; nucleotides not matched to a gene: 2. Germline CDR1 and CDR2: SQVTM and ANQGSEA. The CDR3 sequence is 12 residues long. Here the CDR3 reads CSVGQGKETQYF. The CDR3 DNA is TGCAGCGTTGGACAGGGCAAAGAGACCCAGTACTTC.

The V and J genes are TRBV7-6 and TRBJ2-7, with 11 nucleotides matching TRBD1. This CDR3 region has 14 residues. Losses at the gene ends were 1 base for V and 7 bases for J; bases not matched to a gene: 3. Germline values: CDR1 SGHVS, CDR2 FNYEAQ. This CDR3 reads CASSLEDRGREQYF. The CDR3 DNA is TGTGCCAGCAGCTTAGAGGACAGGGGGCGAGAGCAGTACTTC.

The rearrangement joins TRBV6-5 to TRBJ2-1, with a tentative D call TRBD2 (5 bases). Trimming removed 5 bases at V and 8 bases at J, with 16 bases between. Germline CDR1 is MNHEY and CDR2 is SVGAGI. The CDR3 loop spans 14 amino acids. CDR3 sequence: CASSTRKGVDEQFF. The CDR3 nucleotides are TGTGCCAGCAGTACCCGGAAGGGAGTCGATGAGCAGTTCTTC.

The chain couples TRBV10-3 to TRBJ2-7, with TRBD2 matching 15 bases. Germline V CDR1 and CDR2: ENHRY, SYGVKD. The CDR3 spans 18 residues. V was pared by 4 bases and J by 5 bases, with 12 bases of the junction left unmatched. The CDR3, as DNA: TGTGCCATCAGTGTCACCGGGACTAGCGGGAGGTTGGTCCACGAGCAGTACTTC. This gives the protein CAISVTGTSGRLVHEQYF.

V is TRBV28 and J is TRBJ1-3; 7 nucleotides align to TRBD1. Per the germline V gene, CDR1 is MDHEN and CDR2 is SYDVKM. The CDR3 length is 14 residues. V shed 6 bases and J 4 bases; nucleotides not matched to a gene: 6. The CDR3 region is CASSETGVGNTIYF. The CDR3 nucleotides read TGTGCCAGCAGCGAAACAGGGGTAGGAAACACCATATATTTT.

The CDR3 region is CASSLVGQYTDTQYF. In nucleotides, the CDR3 is TGCGCCAGCAGCTTGGTGGGACAGTACACAGATACGCAGTATTTT. The chain joins TRBV5-1 to TRBJ2-3; TRBD1 agrees at 7 bases. This CDR3 is built from 15 residues. CDR1 SGHRS and CDR2 YFSETQ come from the germline V gene. Trimming cost V 0 bases and J 2 bases; bases outside gene matches: 3.

The V call is TRBV20-1, the J call TRBJ1-1, with D perhaps matching TRBD1 (6 bases). V dropped 3 bases and J dropped 10 bases, with 12 bases sitting between them. Germline CDR1 is DFQATT and CDR2 is SNEGSKA (reference sequence). This CDR3 is 11 amino acids long. CDR3 sequence reads: CSASRGQSAFF. The DNA of the CDR3 is TGCAGTGCTAGCCGGGGACAATCAGCTTTCTTT.

This chain uses TRBV6-5 with TRBJ1-6; D unresolved. CDR1 is MNHEY, CDR2 SVGAGI, per germline. This CDR3 contains 15 residues. Trimming stripped 0 bases from V and 7 bases from J, with 10 bases between. The CDR3 loop is CASSYSRGMNSPLHF. Written as DNA, the CDR3 is TGTGCCAGCAGTTACTCGAGAGGGATGAATTCACCCCTCCACTTT.

This chain connects TRBV7-6 to TRBJ2-3; TRBD2 aligns across 11 bases. The CDR3 length is 16 residues. The ends lost 5 bases at V and 6 bases at J; junction bases unmatched: 10. Germline-derived CDR1 and CDR2 are SGHVS and FNYEAQ. The CDR3 region has the DNA TGTGCCAGCAGCAGAAGACTAGCGGGAAATGTGGATACGCAGTATTTT. This sequence encodes CASSRRLAGNVDTQYF.

This rearrangement joins TRBV19 to TRBJ2-3; D may be TRBD2 (6 bases). The CDR3 is 15 residues long. Germline loops: CDR1 LNHDA, CDR2 SQIVND (reference sequence). Trimming took 3 bases from V and 6 from J, leaving 16 bases between them. CDR3 sequence (DNA): TGTGCCAGTAGTATGGGTGAGGCGGGGATGGATACGCAGTATTTT. It specifies CASSMGEAGMDTQYF.

The chain uses TRBV9 and TRBJ2-5; maybe TRBD2 (6 bases). The CDR3 totals 16 residues. V shed 9 bases and J shed 1 base, with 22 bases lying between them. Germline lookup yields CDR1 SGDLS and CDR2 YYNGEE. This CDR3 reads CAIPGVTARSQETQYF. The DNA for the CDR3 is TGTGCCATCCCGGGAGTGACAGCGCGGTCCCAAGAGACCCAGTACTTC. Looking up the rest from reference TRBV9 and TRBJ2-5 gives the full variable domain: DSGVTQTPKHLITATGQRVTLRCSPRSGDLSVYWYQQSLDQGLQFLIQYYNGEERAKGNILERFSAQQFPDLHSELNLSSLELGDSALYFCAIPGVTARSQETQYFGPGTRLLVL.

This chain connects TRBV7-2 to TRBJ1-5; 7 nucleotides agree with TRBD1. Unmatched junction bases numbered 7, after V lost 5 bases and J lost 3 bases. Germline V lookup: CDR1 SGHTA, CDR2 FQGNSA. The CDR3 loop spans 15 amino acids. CDR3 sequence reads: CASSTGTAFNQPQHF. The CDR3 DNA reads TGTGCCAGCAGCACCGGGACAGCTTTCAATCAGCCCCAGCATTTT. Full variable domain (rest looked up from reference TRBV7-2 and TRBJ1-5): GAGVSQSPSNKVTEKGKDVELRCDPISGHTALYWYRQSLGQGLEFLIYFQGNSAPDKSGLPSDRFSAERTGGSVSTLTIQRTQQEDSAVYLCASSTGTAFNQPQHFGDGTRLSIL.

The rearrangement joins TRBV4-2 to TRBJ2-3, with 7 positions matching TRBD2. The CDR3 consists of 16 residues. The J segment lost 5 bases and the V segment lost 0 bases, leaving 8 bases of the junction unmatched. Germline V gene data show CDR1 as LGHNA and CDR2 as YNFKEQ. Here the CDR3 DNA reads TGTGCCAGCAGCCAAGACGGGGAGGGAGGGGAAGATACGCAGTATTTT. Translating it yields CASSQDGEGGEDTQYF.

This clone was observed a single time. The rearrangement uses TRBV19 and TRBJ2-7; D is possibly TRBD1 (7 bases). There are 14 residues in the CDR3. The V end lost 3 bases, the J end lost 2 bases, and 11 bases lay between the germline ends. CDR1 is LNHDA and CDR2 is SQIVND in the germline V gene (reference sequence). The CDR3 sequence is CASSIGGQTYEQYF. The CDR3 DNA is TGTGCCAGTAGTATCGGGGGACAGACCTACGAGCAGTACTTC. Drawing the rest from reference TRBV19 and TRBJ2-7, the complete variable domain is DGGITQSPKYLFRKEGQNVTLSCEQNLNHDAMYWYRQDPGQGLRLIYYSQIVNDFQKGDIAEGYSVSREKKESFPLTVTSAQKNPTAFYLCASSIGGQTYEQYFGPGTRLTVT.

This chain connects TRBV5-4 to TRBJ1-4; no clear D gene. V was clipped by 2 bases and J by 7 bases, with 18 bases between them. This CDR3 contains 16 residues. Germline loops: CDR1 SGHNT, CDR2 YYREEE (reference sequence). Here the CDR3 reads CASSFGTLGVGEKLFF. In DNA, the CDR3 is TGTGCCAGCAGCTTCGGTACCCTCGGGGTGGGTGAAAAACTGTTTTTT. The full variable domain, its missing parts supplied by reference TRBV5-4 and TRBJ1-4, is ETGVTQSPTHLIKTRGQQVTLRCSSQSGHNTVSWYQQALGQGPQFIFQYYREEENGRGNFPPRFSGLQFPNYSSELNVNALELDDSALYLCASSFGTLGVGEKLFFGSGTQLSVL.

The rearrangement uses TRBV6-5 and TRBJ1-1, with 7 positions matching TRBD1. This CDR3 is 15 amino acids long. Germline V CDR1 and CDR2: MNHEY, SVGAGI. The ends lost 6 bases at V and 0 bases at J; junction bases unmatched: 7. CDR3 DNA: TGTGCCAGCAGAATTGGACAGGTATTGAACACTGAAGCTTTCTTT. Its protein is CASRIGQVLNTEAFF.

This clone was counted only a few times. This sequence joins TRBV9 and TRBJ1-5; D remains unclear. CDR1 SGDLS and CDR2 YYNGEE come from the germline V gene. The CDR3 loop spans 13 amino acids. V lost 4 bases to trimming and J lost 2 bases, with 7 bases between them. Written as DNA, the CDR3 is TGTGCCAGCAGCTCGCAGGGCAATCAGCCCCAGCATTTT. It translates to CASSSQGNQPQHF.

This clone turned up a few times. V and J are TRBV7-2 and TRBJ1-5; unclear D gene. The CDR3 covers 15 residues. Deletions cut 1 base from V and 4 bases from J, with 11 bases between. Germline values: CDR1 SGHTA, CDR2 FQGNSA. The CDR3 bases are TGTGCCAGCAGCTTAGATGCGGGCAGAAATCAGCCCCAGCATTTT. Translated: CASSLDAGRNQPQHF.

The chain uses TRBV29-1 and TRBJ2-5; the D gene is possibly TRBD2 (5 bases). V shed 4 bases and J shed 5 bases, with 26 bases lying between them. CDR1 and CDR2 (germline): SQVTM, ANQGSEA. This CDR3 has 17 amino acids. For the CDR3, the DNA is TGCAGCGTTGTTGTATTCGGGGTTCTAGTTCGGATGGAGACCCAGTACTTC. Translating gives CSVVVFGVLVRMETQYF.